The 8 T cell receptor beta chains below come from one sample, sequenced in a study of T cells after yellow fever vaccination. MiXCR, run by TCRdb on the 5' RACE reads, gives a single entry per CDR3 protein. This sample carries 610,000 or so distinct CDR3 sequences, approximately 13% of them seen once, and the ten largest clones take about 15%. Sequences were derived from PBMCs, sampled on the day of the yellow fever booster vaccination. The receptor source for this set is a man aged 30 to 45 who received the YFV17D yellow fever vaccine.

V and J are TRBV7-2 and TRBJ2-3; tentatively, D is TRBD1 or TRBD2 (6 bases each). Germline V gene lookup returns CDR1 SGHTA and CDR2 FQGNSA. The CDR3 runs to 14 residues. Between the trimmed V and J ends, which lost 1 base and 7 bases, there was a span of 12 bases. The CDR3 DNA reads TGTGCCAGCAGCTTAGTTGGGGGGCCCAATACGCAGTATTTT. It codes for CASSLVGGPNTQYF. The variable domain in full, with the rest retrieved from reference TRBV7-2 and TRBJ2-3, is GAGVSQSPSNKVTEKGKDVELRCDPISGHTALYWYRQSLGQGLEFLIYFQGNSAPDKSGLPSDRFSAERTGGSVSTLTIQRTQQEDSAVYLCASSLVGGPNTQYFGPGTRLTVL.

This clonotype was seen repeatedly, ten times or more. V and J are TRBV10-1 and TRBJ2-2; the match to TRBD2 covers 8 bases. Germline CDR1 reads WNHNN; CDR2 reads SYGVQD (reference sequence). This CDR3 is 15 amino acids long. Trimming removed 4 bases from V and 4 bases from J; junction bases left unmatched: 5. The CDR3 here is CASSGGGRSTGELFF. The CDR3 DNA is TGCGCCAGCAGTGGAGGCGGGAGGTCCACCGGGGAGCTGTTTTTT.

The chain recombines TRBV4-2 with TRBJ2-1; possible D gene TRBD2, 6 bases. The CDR3 contains 13 residues. V was pared by 1 base and J by 6 bases, with 7 bases between. Germline CDR1 and CDR2: LGHNA and YNFKEQ. The CDR3 sequence: CASSQAEGNEQFF. The CDR3 DNA is TGTGCCAGCAGCCAAGCGGAGGGCAATGAGCAGTTCTTC.

This clonotype was observed a few times. This sequence joins TRBV12-3 or TRBV12-4 and TRBJ1-5, with 10 positions matching TRBD1. Unmatched junction bases numbered 4, after V lost 7 bases and J lost 4 bases. The CDR3 has 14 amino acids. CDR3 sequence (DNA): TGTGCCAGCAAGAGACAGGGGGCGAATCAGCCCCAGCATTTT. This codes for CASKRQGANQPQHF.

V gene TRBV12-3 or TRBV12-4 combines with J gene TRBJ2-3; 11 nucleotides match TRBD1. The CDR3 contains 19 residues. Losses at the gene ends were 2 bases for V and 4 bases for J; bases not matched to a gene: 14. DNA for the CDR3: TGTGCCAGCAGTTTAAGTGGACAGGGGGCGCCTGGACCGGCAGATACGCAGTATTTT. This encodes CASSLSGQGAPGPADTQYF.

The chain combines TRBV6-6 with TRBJ2-3; D ambiguous. The CDR3 consists of 12 residues. The germline gives CDR1 MNHNY, CDR2 SVGAGI (reference sequence). The germline V and J ends were trimmed by 2 bases and 5 bases, with 5 bases remaining between them. The CDR3 region is CASSYSVDTQYF. The DNA for the CDR3 is TGTGCCAGCAGTTACAGTGTAGATACGCAGTATTTT.

V gene TRBV27 combines with J gene TRBJ2-1, with 8 positions matching TRBD1. The CDR3 is made up of 15 amino acids. With 3 bases clipped from V and 5 bases from J, the junction kept 6 bases outside the gene matches. Germline-derived CDR1 and CDR2 are MNHEY and SMNVEV (reference sequence). This CDR3 is CASSLEGTGNNEQFF. The CDR3 DNA reads TGTGCCAGCAGTTTGGAAGGGACAGGAAACAATGAGCAGTTCTTC.

The chain is built from TRBV4-3 and TRBJ2-2; tentative D call: TRBD2 (6 bases). The V gene's germline CDR1 is LGHNA and CDR2 YSLEER. Trimming cost V 0 bases and J 2 bases, with 10 bases left between them. The CDR3 is 16 amino acids. CDR3 sequence: CASSQEWGDNTGELFF. DNA of the CDR3: TGCGCCAGCAGCCAAGAATGGGGGGATAACACCGGGGAGCTGTTTTTT.